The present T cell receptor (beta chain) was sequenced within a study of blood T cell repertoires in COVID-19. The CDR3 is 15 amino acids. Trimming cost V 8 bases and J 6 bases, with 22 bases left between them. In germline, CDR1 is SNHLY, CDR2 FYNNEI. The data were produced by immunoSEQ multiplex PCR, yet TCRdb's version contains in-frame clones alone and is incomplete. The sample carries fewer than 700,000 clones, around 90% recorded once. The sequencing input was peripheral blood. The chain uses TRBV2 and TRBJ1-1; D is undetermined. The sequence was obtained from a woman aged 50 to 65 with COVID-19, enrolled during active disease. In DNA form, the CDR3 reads TGTGCCAGCCCTCATCGACACGAGGGAGGGCCTGAAGCTTTCTTT. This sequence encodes CASPHRHEGGPEAFF.